This T cell receptor (beta chain) came from a study of regulatory and conventional T cells in RAG deficiency. After removal of 4 bases from V and 6 bases from J, the junction contained 5 bases not matched to a gene. The germline CDR1 and CDR2 sequences are MNHEY and SMNVEV (reference sequence). The CDR3 length is 14 residues. Study-level points and caveats: Sorted Omenn CD25-high CD127-low cells may not be bona fide Tregs. In Omenn syndrome, Treg and Tconv repertoires overlapped >85%.

In the case of this clone: Its target is not known. The sample contains more than one DNA sequence encoding this CDR3.

Libraries were prepared by immunoSEQ multiplex PCR; TCRdb keeps only in-frame clonotypes and omits some of them. The data hold about 8,500 clones, with approximately 80% observed a single time. These records were also assigned to another study, of regulatory T cells. Turning to that study: The PCR used 52 TRBV and 13 TRBJ primers. Patient repertoires had restricted TRB V-J pairs and skewed V and J usage, most in Tregs.

The chain is built from TRBV27 and TRBJ2-3; 9 nucleotides align to TRBD1. Sequenced material: CD8+ T cells sorted from blood. This TCR derives from a human donor in good health. In nucleotides, the CDR3 is TGTGCCAGCAGTTCGGGACAGGGAGGGGATACGCAGTATTTT. Its translation is CASSSGQGGDTQYF.